These 6 T cell receptor beta chains originate from one sample sequenced in a study of T cells in Graves' hyperthyroidism and ophthalmopathy. The TCR beta CDR3 regions underwent amplification using RNA transcripts as the source. Primed by the HTBI set, a first-round RT-PCR was run on the TCR CDR3. TCRdb ran MiXCR on the multiplex PCR reads and lists one entry per CDR3 protein. The repertoire includes about 400,000 distinct CDR3 sequences, approximately 14% of them detected once, and about 7.7% sits in the top ten. Sequencing was performed on blood. The receptor source for this set is a woman younger than 30 with Graves' hyperthyroidism.

This clonotype appeared many times. This chain uses TRBV12-3 or TRBV12-4 with TRBJ1-6, with TRBD1 matching 7 bases. CDR3 length: 15 amino acids. V shed 6 bases and J 7 bases; nucleotides not matched to a gene: 9. DNA for the CDR3: TGTGCCAGCAGAGGTCAGGGGGAATACAATTCACCCCTCCACTTT. This sequence encodes CASRGQGEYNSPLHF.

This clonotype was seen ten or more times. The J gene is TRBJ2-5, the V gene TRBV7-6; TRBD2 aligns across 10 bases. After removal of 5 bases from V and 1 base from J, the junction contained 7 bases not matched to a gene. The V gene's germline CDR1 is SGHVS and CDR2 FNYEAQ. This CDR3 is 16 amino acids long. The CDR3 loop reads CASSATGTSAQETQYF. CDR3 in DNA: TGTGCCAGCAGCGCTACCGGGACTAGCGCCCAAGAGACCCAGTACTTC.

V usage is TRBV2 and J usage is TRBJ2-1, with 13 bases fitting TRBD2. The V gene end was trimmed by 8 bases and the J gene end by 4 bases; junction bases not matched to a gene: 8. The CDR3 is 16 amino acids. Germline V CDR1 and CDR2: SNHLY, FYNNEI. For the CDR3, the DNA is TGTGCCAGCGGTCGTACTAGCGGGGGGGATTACAATGAGCAGTTCTTC. Its protein is CASGRTSGGDYNEQFF.

This clonotype was seen repeatedly, ten times or more. The chain links TRBV28 to TRBJ2-1; 11 nucleotides agree with TRBD1. This CDR3 has 16 residues. V dropped 5 bases and J dropped 7; count of bases not matched to a gene: 10. From germline, CDR1 is MDHEN and CDR2 SYDVKM. The CDR3 region is CASSRMGTGGRNEQFF. DNA for the CDR3: TGTGCCAGCAGTAGAATGGGGACAGGGGGGCGGAATGAGCAGTTCTTC.

This clonotype was recorded at least ten times. An end of the junction differs from the germline gene, which may be a read error. The chain combines TRBV5-1 with TRBJ2-1; TRBD2 agrees at 7 bases. The CDR3 totals 14 residues. Germline assignment: CDR1 SGHRS and CDR2 YFSETQ. This CDR3 is CASSPGGSYNEQFF. The CDR3 DNA sequence: TGTGCCAGCAGCCCGGGAGGTTCCTACAATGAGCAGTTCTTC.

V and J are TRBV11-2 and TRBJ2-5, with TRBD1 matching over 9 bases. The germline CDR1 and CDR2 sequences are SGHAT and FQNNGV. The CDR3 loop spans 14 amino acids. The V segment lost 5 bases and the J segment 6 bases; nucleotides outside the gene matches: 7. In DNA, the CDR3 is TGTGCCAGCAGCCCCGGACAGGGGAAGAAGACCCAGTACTTC. This sequence encodes CASSPGQGKKTQYF.